What follows is one T cell receptor beta chain and its context. V shed 5 bases and J shed 3 bases, with 13 bases lying between them. The CDR3 is made up of 14 amino acids. The germline gives CDR1 MDHEN, CDR2 SYDVKM. The sample belongs to a study of T cell changes during pregnancy in multiple sclerosis. The assay was immunoSEQ multiplex PCR, and TCRdb's table has in-frame clones only and misses some. The table shows roughly 60,000 clones, with about nine tenths occurring only once. Sample: CD4+ T cells from peripheral blood mononuclear cells, taken in the first trimester of pregnancy. The sequence derives from a female donor with multiple sclerosis, enrolled in a pregnancy study. The gene calls are TRBV28 and TRBJ1-2; possibly TRBD1 for D (5 bases). The CDR3 nucleotides read TGTGCCAGCAGTCGCAGGGTTACGGACTATGGCTACACCTTC. It is translated as CASSRRVTDYGYTF.